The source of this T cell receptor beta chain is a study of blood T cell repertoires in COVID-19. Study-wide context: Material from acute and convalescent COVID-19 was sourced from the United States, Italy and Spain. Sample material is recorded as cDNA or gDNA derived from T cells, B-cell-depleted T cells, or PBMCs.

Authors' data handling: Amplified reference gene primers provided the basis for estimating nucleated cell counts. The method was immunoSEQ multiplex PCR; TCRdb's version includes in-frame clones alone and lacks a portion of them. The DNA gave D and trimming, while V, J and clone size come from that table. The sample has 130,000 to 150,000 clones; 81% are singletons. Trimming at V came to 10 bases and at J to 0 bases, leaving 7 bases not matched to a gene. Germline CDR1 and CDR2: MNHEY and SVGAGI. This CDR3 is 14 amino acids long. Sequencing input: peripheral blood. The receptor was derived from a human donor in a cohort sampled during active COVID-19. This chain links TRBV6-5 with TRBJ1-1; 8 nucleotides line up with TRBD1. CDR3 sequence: CAIERTGMNTEAFF. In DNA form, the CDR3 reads TGTGCCATAGAGCGGACAGGGATGAACACTGAAGCTTTCTTT.